These 15 T cell receptor beta chains were all obtained from the same sample, sequenced in a study of T cell responses to AZD1222 COVID-19 vaccine. TCRdb keeps only in-frame clones here, not all; method: immunoSEQ multiplex PCR. The table has 55,000 to 65,000 clones, roughly 89% seen once. The sequencing here drew on peripheral blood, taken 28 days after the second AZD1222 dose. These receptor sequences come from an adult who received the AZD1222 COVID-19 vaccine.

This clone was seen just once. The chain uses TRBV28 and TRBJ1-2; 7 bases agree with TRBD1. The CDR3 runs to 15 residues. Germline CDR1 MDHEN, CDR2 SYDVKM. V trimming: 3 bases; J trimming: 4 bases; junction bases outside the gene matches: 8. The CDR3 spells CASSFGDRPGYGYTF. The CDR3 nucleotides are TGTGCCAGCAGTTTCGGGGACAGACCAGGCTATGGCTACACCTTC.

In this sample, this clone turned up once. The chain links TRBV6-4 to TRBJ2-2; the D is unclear. The V gene lost 0 bases and the J gene lost 0 bases, with 8 bases spanning the gap. Germline lookup yields CDR1 MRHNA and CDR2 SNTAGT. This CDR3 contains 16 residues. The CDR3: CASSDSPLANTGELFF. As DNA, the CDR3 is TGTGCCAGCAGTGACTCACCCCTTGCGAACACCGGGGAGCTGTTTTTT.

V is TRBV3-1 (or the pseudogene TRBV3-2) and J is TRBJ2-5, with 8 bases matching TRBD1. The J segment lost 2 bases and the V segment lost 2 bases, leaving 4 bases of the junction unmatched. The V gene's germline CDR1 is LGHDT and CDR2 YNNKEL (reference sequence). The CDR3 length is 15 residues. The CDR3 DNA reads as TGTGCCAGCAGCCAAAGAGGACAGGGACAAGAGACCCAGTACTTC. Translated, it gives CASSQRGQGQETQYF.

V usage is TRBV9 and J usage is TRBJ1-1; D may be TRBD1 (5 bases). Germline V lookup: CDR1 SGDLS, CDR2 YYNGEE. CDR3 size: 16 residues. Trimming took off 4 bases at V and 2 bases at J, with 18 bases between the two ends. The CDR3 protein is CASSPTPPTVNTEAFF. CDR3 sequence (DNA): TGTGCCAGCAGCCCTACCCCACCGACAGTAAACACTGAAGCTTTCTTT.

The chain carries TRBV11-2 and TRBJ1-5; D is uncertain. The CDR3 has 13 residues. CDR1 is SGHAT and CDR2 is FQNNGV in the germline V gene. V was pared by 4 bases and J by 6 bases, with 10 bases between. CDR3 protein: CASSYQGRQPQHF. The CDR3 DNA sequence: TGTGCCAGCAGCTATCAAGGCCGTCAGCCCCAGCATTTT.

The chain joins TRBV7-8 to TRBJ2-1; 14 bases match TRBD2. From germline, CDR1 is SGHVS and CDR2 FQNEAQ. J was trimmed by 7 bases and V by 1 base; bases with no gene match: 6. The CDR3 has 17 amino acids. This chain's CDR3 is CASSLESGTSGRNEQFF. Written as DNA, the CDR3 is TGTGCCAGCAGCTTAGAATCCGGGACTAGCGGGAGAAATGAGCAGTTCTTC.

This clone was recorded a few times. This chain joins TRBV7-9 and TRBJ1-6; unclear D gene. With 3 bases removed from V and 9 bases from J, the gap between germline ends came to 18 bases. This CDR3 spans 16 amino acids. Germline V gene data show CDR1 as SEHNR and CDR2 as FQNEAQ (reference sequence). The CDR3 DNA is TGTGCCAGCAGCTTCTTTCCCGCGATGTTAGCTTCACCCCTCCACTTT. This translates into CASSFFPAMLASPLHF.

This clone came up a few times. The DNA of the CDR3 is TGTGCCAGCAGTGAAACGGTTATTCCAGATACGCAGTATTTT. This translates into CASSETVIPDTQYF. The V gene is TRBV6-1, the J gene TRBJ2-3; no clear D gene. The CDR3 consists of 14 residues. V dropped 2 bases and J dropped 4 bases, with 10 bases sitting between them. Germline V gene sequence: CDR1 MNHNS, CDR2 SASEGT.

This clone was observed a handful of times. The CDR3 protein is CASSLDREVDTGELFF. The DNA for the CDR3 is TGTGCCAGCAGCCTTGACAGGGAAGTAGATACCGGGGAGCTGTTTTTT. This chain uses TRBV5-6 with TRBJ2-2, with 7 bases that match TRBD1. From germline, CDR1 is SGHDT and CDR2 YYEEEE. V lost 4 bases, J lost 5 bases, and 11 bases stayed unmatched. There are 16 residues in the CDR3.

V usage is TRBV7-3 and J usage is TRBJ2-5, with TRBD1 matching over 9 bases. The J segment lost 7 bases and the V segment lost 3 bases, leaving 9 bases of the junction unmatched. The CDR3 covers 15 residues. Germline CDR1 reads SGHTA; CDR2 reads FQGTGA. CDR3: CASSLGQGGSGTQYF. In DNA form, the CDR3 reads TGTGCCAGCAGCTTGGGACAGGGAGGCTCTGGGACCCAGTACTTC.

The gene calls are TRBV7-9 and TRBJ2-5, with TRBD2 matching 8 bases. The germline V gene encodes CDR1 SEHNR and CDR2 FQNEAQ (reference sequence). The CDR3 is made up of 15 amino acids. The V gene end was trimmed by 2 bases and the J gene end by 4 bases; junction bases not matched to a gene: 6. The CDR3 nucleotides are TGTGCCAGCAGCTTAAATCCGGGGGGGCGAGAGACCCAGTACTTC. Its translation is CASSLNPGGRETQYF. Full variable domain (outside the CDR3, taken from reference TRBV7-9 and TRBJ2-5): DTGVSQNPRHKITKRGQNVTFRCDPISEHNRLYWYRQTLGQGPEFLTYFQNEAQLEKSRLLSDRFSAERPKGSFSTLEIQRTEQGDSAMYLCASSLNPGGRETQYFGPGTRLLVL.

The chain links TRBV2 to TRBJ1-2; D unresolved. Trimming shortened V by 4 bases and J by 2 bases, and 14 bases separated the two germline ends. This CDR3 is 15 amino acids long. Germline V gene data show CDR1 as SNHLY and CDR2 as FYNNEI. The CDR3 reads CASSVSFVSNYGYTF. DNA of the CDR3: TGTGCCAGCAGTGTAAGTTTCGTCAGCAACTATGGCTACACCTTC.

The chain joins TRBV3-1 (or the pseudogene TRBV3-2) to TRBJ2-3, with 13 positions matching TRBD2. The CDR3 runs 17 residues. CDR1 is LGHDT, CDR2 YNNKEL, per germline (reference sequence). V was clipped by 2 bases and J by 2 bases; unmatched bases: 4. CDR3 bases: TGTGCCAGCAGCCAACGACTAGCGGGGGGCCACACAGATACGCAGTATTTT. It is translated as CASSQRLAGGHTDTQYF.

V and J are TRBV5-1 and TRBJ2-6; a possible D gene is TRBD2 (6 bases). The V and J ends lost 5 bases and 1 base respectively, with 19 bases between them. Germline V gives CDR1 SGHRS, CDR2 YFSETQ. The CDR3 covers 18 residues. CDR3 bases: TGCGCCAGCAGAATGGAGGGGCTAGCGCTATCTGGGGCCAACGTCCTGACTTTC. Its translation is CASRMEGLALSGANVLTF.

The chain recombines TRBV20-1 with TRBJ2-1; a weak D match, TRBD2 (5 bases). The CDR3 extends over 16 amino acids. Germline values: CDR1 DFQATT, CDR2 SNEGSKA (reference sequence). The ends were cut back, 3 bases at V and 4 bases at J, with 19 bases in the middle. The CDR3: CSASGDGSALYNEQFF. CDR3 nucleotide sequence: TGCAGTGCTAGTGGGGATGGTAGCGCCTTATACAATGAGCAGTTCTTC.